Below, 10 T cell receptor beta chains from the same sample are listed, as sequenced in a study of blood T cell repertoires in COVID-19. TCRdb's table, derived via immunoSEQ multiplex PCR, lists solely in-frame clones and lacks some. The data hold around 170,000 clones, with 81% observed a single time. Sequencing used peripheral blood. These receptors were obtained from an elderly woman with COVID-19, enrolled during active disease.

The count of this clone is one. V is TRBV5-1 and J is TRBJ2-1; 11 nucleotides match TRBD2. This CDR3 has 15 residues. The junction had 2 bases not matched to a gene; V was cut back by 3 bases and J by 3 bases. CDR1 and CDR2 from the germline V gene are SGHRS and YFSETQ. CDR3 region: CASSWGLADYNEQFF. The CDR3 DNA is TGCGCCAGCAGCTGGGGACTAGCGGACTACAATGAGCAGTTCTTC. Combining the CDR3 with reference TRBV5-1 and TRBJ2-1 gives the whole variable domain KAGVTQTPRYLIKTRGQQVTLSCSPISGHRSVSWYQQTPGQGLQFLFEYFSETQRNKGNFPGRFSGRQFSNSRSEMNVSTLELGDSALYLCASSWGLADYNEQFFGPGTRLTVL.

CDR3 DNA: TGTGCCAGCAGCCTCTGGGCGGGTAGGAGCTCCTACGAGCAGTACTTC. Translation gives CASSLWAGRSSYEQYF. The rearrangement uses TRBV11-2 and TRBJ2-7, with D tentatively TRBD2 (5 bases). Germline V gene lookup returns CDR1 SGHAT and CDR2 FQNNGV. Trimming shortened V by 5 bases and J by 0 bases, and 17 bases separated the two germline ends. CDR3 length: 16 amino acids.

The rearrangement links TRBV5-1 to TRBJ2-1; TRBD2 matches 7 bases. In germline, CDR1 is SGHRS, CDR2 YFSETQ. Trimming cost V 2 bases and J 3 bases; bases outside gene matches: 5. The CDR3 sequence is 15 residues long. The CDR3 nucleotides read TGCGCCAGCAGCTTAGACGGGAGGTTCTACAATGAGCAGTTCTTC. Its translation: CASSLDGRFYNEQFF. The full variable domain, in which reference TRBV5-1 and TRBJ2-1 provide the parts outside the CDR3, is KAGVTQTPRYLIKTRGQQVTLSCSPISGHRSVSWYQQTPGQGLQFLFEYFSETQRNKGNFPGRFSGRQFSNSRSEMNVSTLELGDSALYLCASSLDGRFYNEQFFGPGTRLTVL.

In this sample, this clone turned up once. This sequence joins TRBV28 and TRBJ2-7; D is ambiguous. Germline-derived CDR1 and CDR2 are MDHEN and SYDVKM. V was clipped by 3 bases and J by 3 bases, with 9 bases between them. The CDR3 has 13 residues. The CDR3 coding sequence is TGTGCCAGCAGTTTTGGCCTTCTCTACGAGCAGTACTTC. It codes for CASSFGLLYEQYF.

The chain carries TRBV28 and TRBJ2-5; tentatively, D is TRBD2 (5 bases). This CDR3 contains 14 residues. CDR1 is MDHEN and CDR2 is SYDVKM in the germline V gene. Trimming took off 3 bases at V and 5 bases at J, with 13 bases between the two ends. The CDR3 loop is CASSLWGDRETQYF. In DNA form, the CDR3 reads TGTGCCAGCAGTTTGTGGGGAGATCGGGAGACCCAGTACTTC.

V is TRBV9 and J is TRBJ2-1, with 14 bases lining up with TRBD2. V gave up 3 bases and J gave up 4 bases; unmatched junction bases: 3. The CDR3 sequence is 16 residues long. Germline loops: CDR1 SGDLS, CDR2 YYNGEE. The CDR3 DNA reads TGTGCCAGCAGCGGACTAGCGGGAGGGCGTTACAATGAGCAGTTCTTC. It yields the protein CASSGLAGGRYNEQFF.

This clone was picked up a small number of times. The chain joins TRBV19 to TRBJ1-3, with 8 bases matching TRBD1. CDR3 size: 16 residues. V shed 6 bases, J shed 8 bases, and the junction held 15 bases outside the gene matches. From germline, CDR1 is LNHDA and CDR2 SQIVND (reference sequence). CDR3 sequence reads: CASRDYDRGSGHTIYF. The CDR3 DNA is TGTGCCAGTAGGGATTACGACAGGGGATCAGGGCACACCATATATTTT.

The chain is built from TRBV5-1 and TRBJ1-2; D might be TRBD1 (5 bases). The CDR3 length is 15 residues. Germline assignment: CDR1 SGHRS and CDR2 YFSETQ. With 0 bases removed from V and 2 bases from J, the gap between germline ends came to 11 bases. CDR3 in amino acids: CASSLEPAGNYGYTF. As DNA, the CDR3 is TGCGCCAGCAGCTTGGAACCGGCAGGGAACTATGGCTACACCTTC.

The V call is TRBV19, the J call TRBJ1-2; D remains ambiguous. Germline lookup yields CDR1 LNHDA and CDR2 SQIVND (reference sequence). Trimming removed 4 bases at V and 2 bases at J, with 14 bases between. This CDR3 is 15 amino acids long. The CDR3 here is CASSTRIKANYGYTF. CDR3 in DNA: TGTGCCAGTAGTACCAGGATTAAGGCGAACTATGGCTACACCTTC.

The chain joins TRBV10-3 to TRBJ2-3; 10 bases match TRBD2. Germline V gene data show CDR1 as ENHRY and CDR2 as SYGVKD. CDR3 size: 16 residues. The V and J ends lost 6 bases and 0 bases, in that order; junction bases with no gene match: 6. CDR3 in amino acids: CAISLGLADSTDTQYF. The CDR3 DNA sequence: TGTGCCATCAGCCTAGGACTAGCGGATAGCACAGATACGCAGTATTTT.